Listed below are T cell receptor beta chains from one sample, sequenced in a study of blood T cell repertoires in COVID-19. The table came from immunoSEQ multiplex PCR; TCRdb's copy has only in-frame clones and leaves some out. This table holds 100,000 to 150,000 clones, roughly 79% found once. What was sequenced was peripheral blood. The receptors originated from a man between 65 and 85 years old with acute or convalescent COVID-19. Both conserved end residues are trimmed from each CDR3.

j_call: TRBJ2-1; v_call: TRBV7-2; cdr3_aa: ASSPTSGGGGEQF
j_call: TRBJ2-2; v_call: TRBV18; cdr3_aa: ASSPLLLAGTGELF
j_call: TRBJ1-1; v_call: TRBV5-6; cdr3_aa: ASSLATIWSEAF
j_call: TRBJ1-4; v_call: TRBV5-1; cdr3_aa: ASSPGSATNEKLF
j_call: TRBJ2-1; v_call: TRBV5-1; cdr3_aa: ASSLTSGSYNEQF
j_call: TRBJ1-1; v_call: TRBV19; cdr3_aa: ASSPGQGEGTEAF
j_call: TRBJ2-3; v_call: TRBV4-3; cdr3_aa: ASSQMVGAGGTSTDTQY
j_call: TRBJ1-2; v_call: TRBV19; cdr3_aa: ASSISAGTGYGYT
j_call: TRBJ1-4; v_call: TRBV19; cdr3_aa: ASRATGGGEKLF
j_call: TRBJ2-1; v_call: TRBV6-2/TRBV6-3; cdr3_aa: ASSYWDNSYNEQF
j_call: TRBJ2-4; v_call: TRBV27; cdr3_aa: ASGTGGLAKNIQY
j_call: TRBJ2-1; v_call: TRBV19; cdr3_aa: ASSALSGGSYNEQF
j_call: TRBJ1-1; v_call: TRBV6-5; cdr3_aa: ASRGQTANTEAF
j_call: TRBJ1-5; v_call: TRBV30; cdr3_aa: AWGKPGVGAQH
j_call: TRBJ2-5; v_call: TRBV7-9; cdr3_aa: ASSLAGNWETQY
j_call: TRBJ2-7; v_call: TRBV19; cdr3_aa: ASSIQRDNEQY